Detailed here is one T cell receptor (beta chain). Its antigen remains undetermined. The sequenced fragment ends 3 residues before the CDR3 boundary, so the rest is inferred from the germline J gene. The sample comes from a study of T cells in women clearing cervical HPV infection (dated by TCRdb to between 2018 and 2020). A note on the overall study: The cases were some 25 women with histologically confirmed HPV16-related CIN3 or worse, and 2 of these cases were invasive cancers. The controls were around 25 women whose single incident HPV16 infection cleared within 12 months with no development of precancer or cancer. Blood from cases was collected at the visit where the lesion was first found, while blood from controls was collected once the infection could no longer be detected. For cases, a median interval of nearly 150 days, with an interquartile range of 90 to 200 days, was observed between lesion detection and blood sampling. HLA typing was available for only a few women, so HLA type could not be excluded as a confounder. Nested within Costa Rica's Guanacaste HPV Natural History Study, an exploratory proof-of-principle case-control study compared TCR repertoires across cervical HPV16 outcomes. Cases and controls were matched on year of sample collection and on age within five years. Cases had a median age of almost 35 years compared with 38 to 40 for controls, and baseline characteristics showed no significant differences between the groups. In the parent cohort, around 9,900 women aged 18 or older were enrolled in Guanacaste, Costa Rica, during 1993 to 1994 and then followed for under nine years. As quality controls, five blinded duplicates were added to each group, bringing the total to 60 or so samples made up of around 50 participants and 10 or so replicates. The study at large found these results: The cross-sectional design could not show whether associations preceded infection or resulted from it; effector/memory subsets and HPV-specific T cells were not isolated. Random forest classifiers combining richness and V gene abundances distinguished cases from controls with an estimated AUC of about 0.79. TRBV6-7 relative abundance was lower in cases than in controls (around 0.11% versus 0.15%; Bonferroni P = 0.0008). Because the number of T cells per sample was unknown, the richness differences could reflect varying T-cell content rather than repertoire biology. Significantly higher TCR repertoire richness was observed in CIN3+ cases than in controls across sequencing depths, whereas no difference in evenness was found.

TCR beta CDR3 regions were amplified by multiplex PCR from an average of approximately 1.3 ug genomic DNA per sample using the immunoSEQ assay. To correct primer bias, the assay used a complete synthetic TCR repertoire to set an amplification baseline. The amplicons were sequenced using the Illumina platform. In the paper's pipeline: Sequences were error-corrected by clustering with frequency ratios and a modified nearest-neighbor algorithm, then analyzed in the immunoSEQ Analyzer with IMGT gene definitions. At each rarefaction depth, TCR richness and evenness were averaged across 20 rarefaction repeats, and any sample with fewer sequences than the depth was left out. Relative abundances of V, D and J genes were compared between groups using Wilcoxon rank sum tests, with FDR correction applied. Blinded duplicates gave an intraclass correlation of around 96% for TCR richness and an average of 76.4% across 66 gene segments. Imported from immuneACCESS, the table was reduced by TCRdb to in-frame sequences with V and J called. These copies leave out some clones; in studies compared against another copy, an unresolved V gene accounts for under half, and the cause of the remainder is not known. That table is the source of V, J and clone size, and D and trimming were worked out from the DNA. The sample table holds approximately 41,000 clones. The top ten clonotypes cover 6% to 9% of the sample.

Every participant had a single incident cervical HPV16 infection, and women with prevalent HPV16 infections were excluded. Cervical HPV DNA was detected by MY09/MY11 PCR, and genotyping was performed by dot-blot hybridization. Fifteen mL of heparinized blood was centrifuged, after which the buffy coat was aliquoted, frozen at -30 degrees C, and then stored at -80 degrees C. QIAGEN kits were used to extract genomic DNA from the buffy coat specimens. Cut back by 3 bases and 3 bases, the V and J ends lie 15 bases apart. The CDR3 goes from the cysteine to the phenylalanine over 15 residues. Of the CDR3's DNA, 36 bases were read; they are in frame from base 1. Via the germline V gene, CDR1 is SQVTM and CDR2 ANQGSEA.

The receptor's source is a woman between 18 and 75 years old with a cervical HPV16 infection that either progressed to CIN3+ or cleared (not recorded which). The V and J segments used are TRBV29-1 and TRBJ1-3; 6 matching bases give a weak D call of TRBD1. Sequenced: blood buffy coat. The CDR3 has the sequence CSVDWQGKDGNTIYF. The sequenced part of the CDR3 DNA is TGCAGCGTTGATTGGCAGGGGAAGGATGGAAACACC.